The entry below describes one TCR beta chain. This entry comes from a study of cytomegalovirus exposure and HLA in healthy donors. Primers for the PCR totalled 60 Vbeta and 13 Jbeta. Using immunoSEQ multiplex PCR, the repertoire was profiled, and TCRdb retains in-frame clones only, with some absent. The table lists more than 110,000 clones, 65% to 80% of them singletons. CDR3 length: 14 amino acids. Deletions cut 4 bases from V and 0 bases from J, with 12 bases between. From germline, CDR1 is SQVTM and CDR2 ANQGSEA. The clonotype comes from a male donor in good health and CMV-seropositive. This rearrangement joins TRBV29-1 to TRBJ1-2, with D hard to call. The sequenced sample consisted of PBMCs. CDR3 sequence: CSVALAPPNYGYTF. In DNA, the CDR3 is TGCAGCGTTGCTTTAGCCCCACCTAACTATGGCTACACCTTC.